This TCR beta chain came from a study of T cell responses to AZD1222 COVID-19 vaccine (dated by TCRdb to the early 2020s). Concerning the study at large: TCR sequencing covered fewer than 250 trial participants: 200 to 220 given two doses of AZD1222 and about 26 given two doses of MenACWY control vaccine. Trial participants were enrolled into age subgroups of 18-55, 56-69 and 70-plus years, which contained about 150, 27 and 61 TCR-sequenced participants, respectively.

In regard to this clone: Its antigen remains undetermined. No much larger clone exists at a distance of one base, and base qualities are not known.

Trimming costs V 1 base and J 7 bases, and their ends lie 9 bases apart. The CDR3 numbers 13 residues from cysteine through phenylalanine. The read is trimmed to its CDR3 DNA, 39 bases read in frame from base 1. From a lookup of the germline V gene, CDR1 and CDR2 are SGDLS and YYNGEE. Results the study describes overall, beyond this receptor: Vaccine-associated CD4 TCRs spanned the whole spike protein, with dominant responses in regions 160-218 and 743-854. A significant rise in spike-specific TCR breadth and depth was observed after two AZD1222 doses relative to day 0 and relative to MenACWY recipients. Most participants were white British and females outnumbered males, and the authors suggested that clonal diversity may have been underestimated. The 56-69-year group was small, and its depth increase did not reach significance, likely because of low power. Because no day 14 peak-response samples were available, repertoires were characterized only after the peak T cell response. Only five or six AZD1222 recipients were SARS-CoV-2 seropositive at baseline, limiting conclusions about previously exposed vaccinees. Reportedly, close to half of the unique spike-specific TCRs recognized epitopes lying outside the regions that are mutated in the B.1.351 and B.1.1.7 variants.

The CDR3 regions of human TCRbeta chains were analyzed by immunosequencing. From the authors' description of their analysis: Repertoire TCRs were checked for matches against a reference library of SARS-CoV-2-specific TCRs that had been generated using the MIRA antigen-specificity platform. Breadth was defined as the fraction of unique TCRs that were SARS-CoV-2-associated, and depth was defined as the fraction of total T cells that were SARS-CoV-2-associated. Using the MIRA data, each spike-specific TCR was assigned both to the spike region to which the TCR was reactive and to a CD4 or CD8 class. Log10-transformed breadth and depth values were compared by one-way ANOVA with Sidak's multiple comparisons tests. Held by TCRdb, this immuneACCESS table contains in-frame sequences only and omits some clones. Under half of the omission traces to an unresolved V gene where checked; the cause of the rest is unknown. That table furnishes V, J and clone size, whereas the DNA furnished D and trimming. Across this sample there are 65,000 to 75,000 clones, with roughly 91% seen only once. The ten largest clones add up to 4% to 5.5% of the sample.

Reading the label with the study, this specimen's time point is: about 28 days (+/-7) after the second vaccine dose. Explained via the paper, the treatment or condition label denotes: meningococcal conjugate vaccine given as trial control. Vaccinee samples were obtained from the UK trials COV001 and COV002, which included a single-blind randomized controlled phase 2/3 trial of AZD1222 (ChAdOx1 nCoV-19) in healthy adults. Trial participant PBMC samples were collected at day 0 and day 28 after the second dose for TCRbeta chain sequencing. In this chain, TRBV9 is recombined with TRBJ2-1; the D gene is possibly TRBD1, with 5 bases matching. The receptor was derived from an adult who received the MenACWY meningococcal vaccine as a control. Specimen: peripheral blood, collected 28 days after the second dose of the MenACWY control vaccine. CDR3 reads: CASSVWGRNEQFF. In nucleotide form, the sequence is TGTGCCAGCAGCGTATGGGGCAGGAATGAGCAGTTCTTC.